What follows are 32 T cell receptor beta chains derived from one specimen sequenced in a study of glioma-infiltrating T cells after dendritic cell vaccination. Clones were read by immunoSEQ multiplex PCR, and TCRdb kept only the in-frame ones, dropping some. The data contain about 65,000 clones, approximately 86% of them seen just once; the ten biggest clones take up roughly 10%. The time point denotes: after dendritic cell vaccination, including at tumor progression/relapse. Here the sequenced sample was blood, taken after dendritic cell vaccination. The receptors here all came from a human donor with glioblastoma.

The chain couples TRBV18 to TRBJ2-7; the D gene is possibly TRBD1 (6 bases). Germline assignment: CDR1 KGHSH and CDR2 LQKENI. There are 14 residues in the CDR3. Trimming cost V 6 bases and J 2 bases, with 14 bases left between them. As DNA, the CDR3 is TGTGCCAGCTCCGAGGGACAAATAGCCTACGAGCAGTACTTC. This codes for CASSEGQIAYEQYF.

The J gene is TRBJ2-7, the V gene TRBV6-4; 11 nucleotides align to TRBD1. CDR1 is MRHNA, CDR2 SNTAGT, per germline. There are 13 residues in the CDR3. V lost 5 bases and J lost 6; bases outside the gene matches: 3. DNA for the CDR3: TGTGCCAGCAGTTTAGGACAGGGGGCCGAGCAGTACTTC. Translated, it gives CASSLGQGAEQYF.

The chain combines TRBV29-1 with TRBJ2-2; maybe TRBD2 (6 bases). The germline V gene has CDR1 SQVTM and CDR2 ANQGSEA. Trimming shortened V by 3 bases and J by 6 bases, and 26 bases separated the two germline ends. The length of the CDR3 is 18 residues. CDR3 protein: CSVETGGRMFGSPGELFF. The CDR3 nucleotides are TGCAGCGTTGAGACCGGTGGTCGTATGTTCGGGAGTCCCGGGGAGCTGTTTTTT.

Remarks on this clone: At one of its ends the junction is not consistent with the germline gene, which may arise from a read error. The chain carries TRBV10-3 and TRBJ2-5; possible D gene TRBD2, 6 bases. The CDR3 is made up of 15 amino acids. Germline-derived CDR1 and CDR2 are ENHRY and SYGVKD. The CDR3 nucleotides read TGTGCCATCAGTGAGTTGGCGGGATCCCAAGGGACCCAGTACTTC. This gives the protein CAISELAGSQGTQYF.

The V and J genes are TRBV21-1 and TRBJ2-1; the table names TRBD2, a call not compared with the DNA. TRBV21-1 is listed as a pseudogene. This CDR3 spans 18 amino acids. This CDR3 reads CASSPGLTVTNPYNEQFF. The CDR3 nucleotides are TGTGCCAGCAGCCCTGGACTAACCGTTACCAACCCTTACAATGAGCAGTTCTTC.

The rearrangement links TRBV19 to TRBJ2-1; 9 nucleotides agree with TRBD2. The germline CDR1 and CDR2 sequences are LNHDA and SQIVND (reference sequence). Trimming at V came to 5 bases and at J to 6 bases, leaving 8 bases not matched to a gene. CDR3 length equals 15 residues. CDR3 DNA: TGTGCCAGTAGTTACGCGGGGGGGCCGAGCAATGAGCAGTTCTTC. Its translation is CASSYAGGPSNEQFF.

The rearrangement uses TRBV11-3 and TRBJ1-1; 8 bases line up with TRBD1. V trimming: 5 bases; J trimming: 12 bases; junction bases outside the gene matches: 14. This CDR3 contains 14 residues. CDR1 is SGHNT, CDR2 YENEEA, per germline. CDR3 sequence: CASSPPGTGWLTFF. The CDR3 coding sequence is TGTGCCAGCAGCCCCCCCGGGACAGGCTGGTTGACTTTCTTT. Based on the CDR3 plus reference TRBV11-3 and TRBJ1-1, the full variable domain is EAGVVQSPRYKIIEKKQPVAFWCNPISGHNTLYWYLQNLGQGPELLIRYENEEAVDDSQLPKDRFSAERLKGVDSTLKIQPAELGDSAVYLCASSPPGTGWLTFFGQGTRLTVV.

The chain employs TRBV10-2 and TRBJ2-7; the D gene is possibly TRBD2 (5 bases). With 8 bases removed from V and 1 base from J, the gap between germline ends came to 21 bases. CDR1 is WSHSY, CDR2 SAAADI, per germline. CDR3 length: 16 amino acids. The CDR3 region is CASDIKMLADSYEQYF. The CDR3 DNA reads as TGCGCCAGCGATATTAAAATGCTAGCCGATTCCTACGAGCAGTACTTC.

In DNA form, the CDR3 reads TGTGCCAGCAGCTTCGACGACAGGGGAGAAGAGACCCAGTACTTC. Amino acids: CASSFDDRGEETQYF. This chain uses TRBV5-8 with TRBJ2-5, with 8 bases identical to TRBD1. The length of the CDR3 is 15 residues. With 2 bases clipped from V and 3 bases from J, the junction kept 6 bases outside the gene matches. Germline assignment: CDR1 SGHTS and CDR2 YDEGEE.

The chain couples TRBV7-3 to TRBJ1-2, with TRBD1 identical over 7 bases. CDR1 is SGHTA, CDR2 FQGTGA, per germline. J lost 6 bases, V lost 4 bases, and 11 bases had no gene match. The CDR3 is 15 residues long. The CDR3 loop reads CASSSTGTASDGYTF. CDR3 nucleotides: TGTGCCAGCAGCTCGACCGGGACAGCTTCCGATGGCTACACCTTC.

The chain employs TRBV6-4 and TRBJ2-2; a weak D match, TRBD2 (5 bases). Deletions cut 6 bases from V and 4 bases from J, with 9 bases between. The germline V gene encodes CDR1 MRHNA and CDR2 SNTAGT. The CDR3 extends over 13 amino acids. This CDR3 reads CASSRDSTGELFF. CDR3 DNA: TGTGCCAGCAGCCGGGATTCCACCGGGGAGCTGTTTTTT.

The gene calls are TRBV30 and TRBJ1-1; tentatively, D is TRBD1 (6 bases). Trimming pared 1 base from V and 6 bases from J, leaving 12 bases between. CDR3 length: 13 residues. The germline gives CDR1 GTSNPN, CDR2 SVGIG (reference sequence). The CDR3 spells CAWSGPGDPEAFF. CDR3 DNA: TGTGCCTGGAGTGGTCCAGGGGATCCTGAAGCTTTCTTT. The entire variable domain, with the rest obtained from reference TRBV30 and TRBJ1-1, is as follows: SQTIHQWPATLVQPVGSPLSLECTVEGTSNPNLYWYRQAAGRGLQLLFYSVGIGQISSEVPQNLSASRPQDRQFILSSKKLLLSDSGFYLCAWSGPGDPEAFFGQGTRLTVV.

The CDR3 coding sequence is TGTGCCAGTAGTATGGAGTGGGGGGGCAAAAACATTCAGTACTTC. It yields the protein CASSMEWGGKNIQYF. The rearrangement uses TRBV19 and TRBJ2-4, with TRBD2 matching 7 bases. Trimming removed 3 bases from V and 3 bases from J; junction bases left unmatched: 5. Germline lookup yields CDR1 LNHDA and CDR2 SQIVND (reference sequence). This CDR3 region has 15 residues.

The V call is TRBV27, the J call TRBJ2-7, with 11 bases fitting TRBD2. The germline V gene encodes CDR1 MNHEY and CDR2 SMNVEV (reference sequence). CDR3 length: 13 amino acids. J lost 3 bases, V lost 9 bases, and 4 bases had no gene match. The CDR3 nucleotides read TGTGCCAGTGGGACTAGCGGCTTCTACGAGCAGTACTTC. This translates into CASGTSGFYEQYF.

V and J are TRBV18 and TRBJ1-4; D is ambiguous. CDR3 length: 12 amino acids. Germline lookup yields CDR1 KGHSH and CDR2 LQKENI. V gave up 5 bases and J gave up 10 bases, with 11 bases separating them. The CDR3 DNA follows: TGTGCCAGCTCAACCGGGGAGGGAAAACTGTTTTTT. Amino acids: CASSTGEGKLFF.

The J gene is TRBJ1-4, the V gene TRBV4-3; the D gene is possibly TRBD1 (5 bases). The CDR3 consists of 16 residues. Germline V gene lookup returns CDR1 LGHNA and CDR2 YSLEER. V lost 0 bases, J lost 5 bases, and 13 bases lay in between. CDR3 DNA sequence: TGCGCCAGCAGCCAAGATGGGGGGGGAATCAATGAAAAACTGTTTTTT. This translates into CASSQDGGGINEKLFF.

CDR3 coding DNA: TGTGCCAGCAGCTTAGAACTAGGGTCCCGGAACACTGAAGCTTTCTTT. Translated: CASSLELGSRNTEAFF. The V gene is TRBV11-3, the J gene TRBJ1-1; D is uncertain. The CDR3 is 16 residues long. The germline V and J ends were trimmed by 0 bases and 1 base, with 12 bases remaining between them. CDR1 is SGHNT and CDR2 is YENEEA in the germline V gene.

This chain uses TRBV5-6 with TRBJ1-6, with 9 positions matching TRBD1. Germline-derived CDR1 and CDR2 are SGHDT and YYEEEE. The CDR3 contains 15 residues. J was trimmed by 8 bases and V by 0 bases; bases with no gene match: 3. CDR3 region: CASSLGTGAHSPLHF. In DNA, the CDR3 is TGTGCCAGCAGCTTGGGGACAGGGGCACATTCACCCCTCCACTTT.

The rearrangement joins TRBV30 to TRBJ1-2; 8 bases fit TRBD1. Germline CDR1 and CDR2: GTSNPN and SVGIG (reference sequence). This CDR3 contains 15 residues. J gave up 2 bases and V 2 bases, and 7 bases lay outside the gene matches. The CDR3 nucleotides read TGTGCCTGGAGTTCTTACAGGGGGGTGAACTATGGCTACACCTTC. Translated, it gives CAWSSYRGVNYGYTF.

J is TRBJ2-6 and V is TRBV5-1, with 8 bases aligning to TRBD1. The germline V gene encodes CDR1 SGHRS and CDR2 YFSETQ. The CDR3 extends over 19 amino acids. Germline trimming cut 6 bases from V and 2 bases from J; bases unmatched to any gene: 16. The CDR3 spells CASTPQTRGRYTGANVLTF. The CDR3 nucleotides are TGCGCCAGCACCCCCCAGACCAGGGGGCGTTATACTGGGGCCAACGTCCTGACTTTC.

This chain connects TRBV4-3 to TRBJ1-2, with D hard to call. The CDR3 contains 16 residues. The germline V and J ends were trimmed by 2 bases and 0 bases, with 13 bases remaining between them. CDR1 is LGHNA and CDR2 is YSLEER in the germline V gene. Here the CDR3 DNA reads TGCGCCAGCAGCCAATTTACCGGAGAAGCTAACTATGGCTACACCTTC. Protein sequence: CASSQFTGEANYGYTF.

CDR3 in amino acids: CASSITANEKLFF. In DNA form, the CDR3 reads TGCGCCAGCAGCATTACGGCTAATGAAAAACTGTTTTTT. This chain links TRBV4-1 with TRBJ1-4, with D unclear. This CDR3 contains 13 residues. Germline-derived CDR1 and CDR2 are MGHRA and YSYEKL. Trimming took 5 bases from V and 3 from J, leaving 7 bases between them.

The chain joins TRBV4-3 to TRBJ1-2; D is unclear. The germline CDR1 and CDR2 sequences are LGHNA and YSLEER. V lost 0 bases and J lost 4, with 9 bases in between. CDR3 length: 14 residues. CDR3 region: CASSQDMAVYGYTF. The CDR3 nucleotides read TGCGCCAGCAGCCAAGATATGGCCGTCTATGGCTACACCTTC.

The chain's CDR3 is CASSFSQVSGNTIYF. The DNA of the CDR3 is TGTGCCAGCAGCTTTTCCCAGGTCTCTGGAAACACCATATATTTT. The chain couples TRBV5-5 to TRBJ1-3; D is ambiguous. The V gene lost 2 bases and the J gene lost 0 bases, with 9 bases spanning the gap. Germline V gene data show CDR1 as SGHKS and CDR2 as YYEKEE (reference sequence). The CDR3 loop spans 15 amino acids.

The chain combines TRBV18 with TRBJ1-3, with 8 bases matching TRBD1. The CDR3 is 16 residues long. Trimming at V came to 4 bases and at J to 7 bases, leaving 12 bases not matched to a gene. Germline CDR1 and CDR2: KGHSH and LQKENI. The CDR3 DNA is TGTGCCAGCTCACAGAATTCGGGACAGGATAGGAACACCATATATTTT. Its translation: CASSQNSGQDRNTIYF.

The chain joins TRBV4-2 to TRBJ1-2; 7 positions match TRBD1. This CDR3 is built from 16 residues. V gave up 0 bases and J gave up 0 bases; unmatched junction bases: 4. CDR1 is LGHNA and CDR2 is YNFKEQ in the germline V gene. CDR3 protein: CASSQEGTAANYGYTF. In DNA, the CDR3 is TGTGCCAGCAGCCAAGAGGGGACAGCTGCTAACTATGGCTACACCTTC.

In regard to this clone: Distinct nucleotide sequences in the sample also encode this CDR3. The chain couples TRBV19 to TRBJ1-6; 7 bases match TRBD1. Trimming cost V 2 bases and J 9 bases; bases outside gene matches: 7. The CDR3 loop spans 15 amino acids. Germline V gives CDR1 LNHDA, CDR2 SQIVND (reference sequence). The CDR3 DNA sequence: TGTGCCAGTAGTATAACGGGGACAGTTACTTCACCCCTCCACTTT. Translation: CASSITGTVTSPLHF.

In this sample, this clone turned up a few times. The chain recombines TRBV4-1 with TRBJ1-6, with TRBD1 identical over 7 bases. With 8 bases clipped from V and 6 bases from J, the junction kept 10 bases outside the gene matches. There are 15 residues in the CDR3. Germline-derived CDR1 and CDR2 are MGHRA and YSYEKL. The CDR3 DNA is TGCGCCAGCGTTAACCGGGACAGTGGTAATTCACCCCTCCACTTT. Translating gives CASVNRDSGNSPLHF.

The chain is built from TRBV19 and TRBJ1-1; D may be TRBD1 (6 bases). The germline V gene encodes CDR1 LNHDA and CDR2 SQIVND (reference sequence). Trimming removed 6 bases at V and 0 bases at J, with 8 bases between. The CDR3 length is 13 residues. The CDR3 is CASRQGLNTEAFF. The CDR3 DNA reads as TGTGCCAGTAGACAGGGATTGAACACTGAAGCTTTCTTT.

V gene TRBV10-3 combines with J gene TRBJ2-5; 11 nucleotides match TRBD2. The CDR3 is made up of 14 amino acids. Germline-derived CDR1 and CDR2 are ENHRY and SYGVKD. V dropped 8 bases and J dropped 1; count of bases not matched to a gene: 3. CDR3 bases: TGTGCCATCCGGGGGACTAGCGGCCAAGAGACCCAGTACTTC. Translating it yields CAIRGTSGQETQYF.

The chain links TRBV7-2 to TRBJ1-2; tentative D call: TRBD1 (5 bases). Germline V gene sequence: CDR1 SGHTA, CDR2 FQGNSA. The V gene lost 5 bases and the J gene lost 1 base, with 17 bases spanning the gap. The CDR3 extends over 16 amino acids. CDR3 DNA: TGTGCCAGCAGCCTCACAAGTAGGGGTTTTAACTATGGCTACACCTTC. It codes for CASSLTSRGFNYGYTF.

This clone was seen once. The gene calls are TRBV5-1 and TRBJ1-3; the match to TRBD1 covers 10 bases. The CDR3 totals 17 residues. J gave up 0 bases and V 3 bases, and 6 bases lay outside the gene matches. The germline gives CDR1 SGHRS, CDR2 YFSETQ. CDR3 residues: CASSSKGTGASGNTIYF. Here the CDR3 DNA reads TGCGCCAGCAGCTCCAAAGGGACAGGGGCCTCTGGAAACACCATATATTTT.